This TCR beta chain derives from a study of OX40 agonist ivuxolimab in advanced cancers. The wider study: Intravenous ivuxolimab at 0.01 to 10 mg/kg was given to patients every 2 weeks.

The CDR3 extends over 15 amino acids. V lost 0 bases and J lost 2, with 8 bases in between. The germline V gene has CDR1 SGDLS and CDR2 YYNGEE. The table came from immunoSEQ multiplex PCR; TCRdb's copy has only in-frame clones and leaves some out. The sample carries 73,000 or so clones, approximately 90% recorded once. Study-wide findings and caveats: Doses of 0.1 to 3.0 mg/kg were accompanied by clonal expansion of CD4+ and CD8+ blood T cells by week 6. In the 0.1-3.0 mg/kg groups, partial responders showed among the lowest expansion. CD4+ T cells averaged fewer expanded clones than CD8+ T cells.

Worth noting for this clone: The antigen is not known. The same CDR3 can be traced to other DNA sequences in this sample.

The chain links TRBV9 to TRBJ2-2, with unresolved D. The source is an adult with an advanced solid tumor such as melanoma, head and neck, liver or kidney cancer. The starting material was CD4+ or CD8+ T cells sorted from blood, obtained in a trial of the OX40 agonist ivuxolimab. The CDR3 protein is CASSVGLFNTGELFF. The CDR3 DNA sequence: TGTGCCAGCAGCGTAGGGCTTTTTAACACCGGGGAGCTGTTTTTT.